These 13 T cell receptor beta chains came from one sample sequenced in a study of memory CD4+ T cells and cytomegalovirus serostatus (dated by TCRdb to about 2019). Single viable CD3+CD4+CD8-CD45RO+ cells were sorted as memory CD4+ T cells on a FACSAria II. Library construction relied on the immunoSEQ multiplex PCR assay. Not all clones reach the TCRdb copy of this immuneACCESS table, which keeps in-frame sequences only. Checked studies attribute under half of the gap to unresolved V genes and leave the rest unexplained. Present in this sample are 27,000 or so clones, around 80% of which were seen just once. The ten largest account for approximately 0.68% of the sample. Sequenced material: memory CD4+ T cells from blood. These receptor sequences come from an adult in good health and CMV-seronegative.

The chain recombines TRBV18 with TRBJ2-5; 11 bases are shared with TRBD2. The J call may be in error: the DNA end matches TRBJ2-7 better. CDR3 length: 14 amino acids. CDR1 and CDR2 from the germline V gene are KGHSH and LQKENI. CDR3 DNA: TGTGCCAGCTCACCAGGGACTAGCGGCCCCGAGCAGTACTTC. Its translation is CASSPGTSGPEQYF.

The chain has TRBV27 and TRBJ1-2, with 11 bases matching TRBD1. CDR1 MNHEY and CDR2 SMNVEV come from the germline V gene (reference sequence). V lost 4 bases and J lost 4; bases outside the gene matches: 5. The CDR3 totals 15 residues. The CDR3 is CASSSDRGLFYGYTF. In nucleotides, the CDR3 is TGTGCCAGCAGTTCGGACAGGGGGCTGTTCTATGGCTACACCTTC.

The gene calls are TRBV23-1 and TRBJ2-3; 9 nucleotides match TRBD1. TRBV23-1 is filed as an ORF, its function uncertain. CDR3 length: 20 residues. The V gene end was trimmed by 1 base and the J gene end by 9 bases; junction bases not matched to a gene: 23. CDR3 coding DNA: TGCGCCAGCAGTCAATTTGGCTTAGATAGGGGACACAGGGGGCAACTCACGCAGTATTTT. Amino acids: CASSQFGLDRGHRGQLTQYF.

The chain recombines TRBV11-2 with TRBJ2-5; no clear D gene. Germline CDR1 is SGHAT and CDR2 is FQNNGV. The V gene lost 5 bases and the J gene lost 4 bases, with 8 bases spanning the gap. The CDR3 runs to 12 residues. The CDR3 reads CASSVGPETQYF. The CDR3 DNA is TGTGCCAGCAGCGTAGGTCCAGAGACCCAGTACTTC.

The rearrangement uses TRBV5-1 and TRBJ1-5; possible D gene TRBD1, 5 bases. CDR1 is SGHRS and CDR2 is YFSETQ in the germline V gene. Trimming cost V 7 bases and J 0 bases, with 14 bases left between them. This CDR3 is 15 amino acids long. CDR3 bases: TGCGCCAGCTCAAGGACGGGGGATAGCAATCAGCCCCAGCATTTT. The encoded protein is CASSRTGDSNQPQHF.

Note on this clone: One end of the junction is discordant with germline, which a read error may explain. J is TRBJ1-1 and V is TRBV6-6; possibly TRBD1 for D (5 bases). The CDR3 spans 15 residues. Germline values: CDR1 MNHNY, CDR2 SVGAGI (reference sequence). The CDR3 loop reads CAISDRARENTEAFF. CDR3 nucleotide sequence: TGTGCCATCAGTGACCGTGCCAGGGAGAACACTGAAGCTTTCTTT.

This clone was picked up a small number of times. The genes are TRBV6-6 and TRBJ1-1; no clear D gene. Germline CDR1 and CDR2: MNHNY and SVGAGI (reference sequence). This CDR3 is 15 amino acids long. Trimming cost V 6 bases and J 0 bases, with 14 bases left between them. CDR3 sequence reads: CASRAGVTMNTEAFF. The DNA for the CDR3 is TGTGCCAGCAGGGCCGGGGTCACCATGAACACTGAAGCTTTCTTT.

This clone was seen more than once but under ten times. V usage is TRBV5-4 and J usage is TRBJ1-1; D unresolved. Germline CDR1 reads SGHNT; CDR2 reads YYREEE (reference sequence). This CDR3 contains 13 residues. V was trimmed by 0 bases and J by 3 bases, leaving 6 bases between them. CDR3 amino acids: CASSLGRDTEAFF. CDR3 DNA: TGTGCCAGCAGCTTGGGGAGGGACACTGAAGCTTTCTTT.

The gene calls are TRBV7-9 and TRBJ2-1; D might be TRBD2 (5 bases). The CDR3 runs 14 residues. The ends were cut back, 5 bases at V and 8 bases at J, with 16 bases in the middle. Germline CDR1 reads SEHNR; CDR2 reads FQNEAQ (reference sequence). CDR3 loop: CASSRWTFEDEQFF. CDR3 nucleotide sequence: TGTGCCAGCAGCCGGTGGACTTTTGAGGATGAGCAGTTCTTC.

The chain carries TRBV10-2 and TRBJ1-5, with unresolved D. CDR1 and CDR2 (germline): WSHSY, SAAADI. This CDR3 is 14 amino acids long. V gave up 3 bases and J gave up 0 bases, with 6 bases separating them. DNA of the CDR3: TGCGCCAGCAGTGACAGGAATAGCAATCAGCCCCAGCATTTT. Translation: CASSDRNSNQPQHF.

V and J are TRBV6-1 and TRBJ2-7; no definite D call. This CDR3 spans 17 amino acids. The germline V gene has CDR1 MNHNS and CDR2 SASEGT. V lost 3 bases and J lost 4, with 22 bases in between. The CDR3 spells CASSESSRRTLPYEQYF. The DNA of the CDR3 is TGTGCCAGCAGTGAGTCCTCCCGACGGACCCTACCTTACGAGCAGTACTTC.

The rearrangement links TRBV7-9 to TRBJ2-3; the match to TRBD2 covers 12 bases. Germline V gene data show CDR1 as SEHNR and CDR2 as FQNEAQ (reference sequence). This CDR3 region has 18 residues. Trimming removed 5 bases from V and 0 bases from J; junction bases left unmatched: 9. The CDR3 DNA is TGTGCCAGCAGCCCAGAGACTAGCGGGGGCACCAGCACAGATACGCAGTATTTT. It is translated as CASSPETSGGTSTDTQYF.

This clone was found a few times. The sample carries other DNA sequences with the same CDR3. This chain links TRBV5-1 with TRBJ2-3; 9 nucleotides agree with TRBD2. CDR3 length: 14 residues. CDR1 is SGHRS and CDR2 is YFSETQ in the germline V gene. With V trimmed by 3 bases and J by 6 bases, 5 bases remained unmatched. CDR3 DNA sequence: TGCGCCAGCAGCTCGACTAGCGGTGGCGATACGCAGTATTTT. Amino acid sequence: CASSSTSGGDTQYF.